This T cell receptor beta chain was retrieved from a study of OX40 agonist ivuxolimab in advanced cancers. Regarding the research as a whole: Ivuxolimab was an agonistic, fully human IgG2 monoclonal antibody directed against OX40 (CD134), a costimulatory receptor. Intravenous ivuxolimab was administered to patients every 2 weeks at six dose levels: 0.01, 0.1, 0.3, 1.5, 3 and 10 mg/kg. Patients were allowed to have had prior anti-PD-1, anti-PD-L1 or anti-CTLA-4 therapy, and around 43% of the dose-escalation patients had been treated with checkpoint inhibitors. The monotherapy dose-escalation portion (N ≈ 52 patients) of the phase I ivuxolimab trial is reported in the paper. The dose-escalation cohort was about 87% male with a mean age of around 62 years, ranging from roughly 20 to 80. Partial responses occurred in three dose-escalation patients: two with cutaneous melanoma and one with hepatocellular carcinoma. Among the approximately 50 dose-escalation patients, 19 had hepatocellular carcinoma, 15 melanoma, 9 renal cell carcinoma and 9 head and neck cancer. Peripheral TCRbeta sequencing aimed to test whether ivuxolimab altered TCR sequence diversity and caused clonal T-cell expansion.

Points on this clone: Its antigen is currently not known. Base-call qualities are not available, and no considerably larger clone is one nucleotide away.

Patients with a history of autoimmune disease or receiving systemic immunosuppression were excluded from the trial. In every dose cohort, peripheral blood was drawn for TCR sequencing at baseline, cycle 4 day 1, and cycle 7 day 1. Samples came from an open-label, multicenter, first-in-human phase I dose-escalation trial of ivuxolimab. Adults with locally advanced or metastatic head and neck squamous cell, hepatocellular, melanoma or renal cell carcinoma were enrolled in the trial. Before TCR sequencing, CD4+ T cells and CD8+ T cells were sorted from peripheral blood as separate populations. Measured from the cysteine to the phenylalanine, the CDR3 is 13 residues long. The sequence is cut down to CDR3 DNA, 39 bases in frame from base 1. The junction carries 15 bases between V and J, which are trimmed by 8 bases and 6 bases respectively. The germline V gene provides CDR1 MNHNS and CDR2 SASEGT. Here is what the overall study found, with its caveats: On average, CD8+ T cells showed more expanded clones than CD4+ T cells after ivuxolimab. In the 0.1-3.0 mg/kg groups, partial responders had among the lowest normalized peripheral clonal expansion, particularly in CD8+ T cells. Clonal expansion of both CD4+ and CD8+ blood T cells was observed from baseline to week 6 at doses 0.1 to 3.0 mg/kg. The antigen specificity of the peripheral T cells that underwent clonal expansion was not determined. Low levels of normalized T-cell clonal expansion were also seen in some patients who did not respond.

For sequencing of the TCRbeta CDR3 region, genomic DNA was extracted from the sorted cells. TCRbeta CDR3 regions were sequenced using the immunoSEQ Assay. Sourced from immuneACCESS, this table was stored by TCRdb with only in-frame sequences that have V and J called. A share of the clones is absent; for the studies checked, an unresolved V gene accounts for under half, and the remainder has no known explanation. Counted in this sample were 80,000 to 95,000 clones; around 90% of them appeared once. Clones ranked in the top ten supply 0.51% of the sample. This receptor chain uses TRBV6-1 and TRBJ2-3; the D gene cannot be named for sure. Sequencing was performed on CD4+ or CD8+ T cells sorted from blood, taken in a trial of the OX40 agonist ivuxolimab. This clonotype originated in an adult with an advanced solid tumor such as melanoma, head and neck, liver or kidney cancer. The CDR3 is CASRVGIGDTQYF. The DNA sequence is TGTGCCAGCCGAGTTGGAATAGGCGATACGCAGTATTTT.